Listed below are T cell receptor beta chains from one sample, sequenced in a study of shared clonotypes between healthy human individuals. Only in-frame clones appear in the TCRdb table, and some are missing; sequencing was by immunoSEQ multiplex PCR. The sample holds about 2.1 million clones, over 85% seen once. The source material was naive CD8+ T cells from PBMCs. The origin of the receptors is a man between 18 and 29 years old in good health. Some clones in this sample may be carry-over from other donors' samples. The CDR3 runs from the conserved cysteine through the conserved F or W.

>TRBV2|TRBJ2-7
CASSVDRVYEQYF
>TRBV9|TRBJ2-7
CASSPRGPAYEQYF
>TRBV27|TRBJ2-2
CASSLRASTGELFF
>TRBV7-8|TRBJ2-7
CASRGGVEEQYF
>TRBV9|TRBJ2-1
CASSVGQSSYNEQFF
>TRBV25-1|TRBJ2-7
CASSGTSGVHEQYF
>TRBV27|TRBJ2-7
CASSLLGTGAFEQYF
>TRBV4-1|TRBJ2-5
CATSPQASGPQETQYF
>TRBV27|TRBJ1-2
CASRLSQGNVYGYTF
>TRBV7-9|TRBJ1-4
CASSPTRAAGVGEKLFF
>TRBV14|TRBJ1-2
CATQRGFDYGYTF
>TRBV4-3|TRBJ2-1
CASSQDSGLAGGNEQFF
>TRBV9|TRBJ1-2
CASSVVPGRGDSAYGYTF
>TRBV4-3|TRBJ2-1
CASSQDVGVSGRADEQFF
>TRBV7-9|TRBJ2-1
CASSPGYNEQFF
>TRBV5-4|TRBJ1-4
CASSWGDNEKLFF
>TRBV15|TRBJ2-3
CATSRGGLAELRADTQYF
>TRBV11-1|TRBJ2-1
CASSQEVYRAYNEQFF
>TRBV7-2|TRBJ1-5
CASSLAPGHYSNQPQHF
>TRBV7-3|TRBJ2-1
CASSPTGGYNEQFF
>TRBV30|TRBJ1-1
CAWRNGGTTEAFF
>TRBV4-1|TRBJ2-1
CASRFGTSFNYEQFF
>TRBV19|TRBJ1-1
CASSIGYSTEAFF
>TRBV7-3|TRBJ2-5
CASSPGSGRVLSPGRLQETQYF
>TRBV5-1|TRBJ2-1
CASSLERMHEQFF
>TRBV9|TRBJ2-5
CASSAGSASQETQYF
>TRBV9|TRBJ2-5
CASSVLGVEETQYF
>TRBV7-8|TRBJ2-7
CASSLANPGQGGYEQYF
>TRBV6-1|TRBJ2-3
CASRKRWGEQDTQYF
>TRBV29-1|TRBJ1-2
CSVVSPRHLYGYTF
>TRBV6-1|TRBJ1-2
CASSEWTLTMEGYTF
>TRBV28|TRBJ1-3
CASRRTGTSSGNTIYF
>TRBV18|TRBJ2-7
CASSPGTGVIYEQYF
>TRBV2|TRBJ2-7
CASSVSAQVSHEQYF
>TRBV5-1|TRBJ2-1
CASSFGLAYNEQFF
>TRBV30|TRBJ2-3
CAWSLLATDTQYF
>TRBV4-1|TRBJ2-3
CASSQFLGTRTDTQYF
>TRBV19|TRBJ2-7
CASSSFYTPSYEQYF
>TRBV27|TRBJ2-1
CASSLGTSSYNEQFF
>TRBV4-3|TRBJ1-1
CASSQDWVDRTAEAFF
>TRBV7-6|TRBJ2-5
CASTTYVAGGIVEETQYF
>TRBV5-1|TRBJ2-3
CASTQGPDTQYF
>TRBV9|TRBJ2-3
CAARVIGGTDTQYF
>TRBV28|TRBJ1-4
CASRNRDGDEKLFF
>TRBV30|TRBJ2-7
CAWSVIAGGPYEQYF
>TRBV10-3|TRBJ1-2
CAIGTAGGEPGYTF
>TRBV7-6|TRBJ2-7
CASSLFGPPAYEQYF
>TRBV6-1|TRBJ2-7
CATTGRSLGEQYF
>TRBV19|TRBJ1-1
CASSWGGTEAFF
>TRBV5-1|TRBJ2-1
CASGKDNGEQFF
>TRBV6-1|TRBJ2-3
CASSGRGGRTDTQYF
>TRBV29-1|TRBJ2-7
CSVEAGTALPYEQYF
>TRBV7-9|TRBJ2-1
CASSPPPIVDPGEQFF
>TRBV6-1|TRBJ1-1
CASSEGEEAFF
>TRBV28|TRBJ2-7
CASRVFEGRYEQYF